The 10 T cell receptor beta chains presented below share a single source sample, sequenced in a study of blood T cell repertoires in COVID-19. Here immunoSEQ multiplex PCR was the method, and the copy in TCRdb shows in-frame clones only, minus some. The sample has approximately 350,000 clones; roughly nine tenths are singletons. The sample consisted of PBMCs or T cells enriched from blood (not recorded which). These receptors came from a man younger than 30 who had recovered from COVID-19.

CDR3 sequence: CASSNPTGAEAFF. The CDR3 coding sequence is TGTGCCAGCAGCAACCCAACAGGGGCTGAAGCTTTCTTT. The chain uses TRBV5-6 and TRBJ1-1, with 7 bases lining up with TRBD1. CDR1 is SGHDT and CDR2 is YYEEEE in the germline V gene. The CDR3 consists of 13 residues. V shed 4 bases and J 6 bases; nucleotides not matched to a gene: 6.

The chain links TRBV9 to TRBJ2-1, with 9 bases identical to TRBD1. Per the germline V gene, CDR1 is SGDLS and CDR2 is YYNGEE. This CDR3 contains 17 residues. V was pared by 1 base and J by 3 bases, with 8 bases of the junction left unmatched. The CDR3 nucleotides read TGTGCCAGCAGCGTACTGGGGACAGGGTACATCTACAATGAGCAGTTCTTC. It codes for CASSVLGTGYIYNEQFF.

A few counts support this clone. V is TRBV10-3 and J is TRBJ2-7; perhaps TRBD2 as D (5 bases). Trimming stripped 10 bases from V and 5 bases from J, with 12 bases between. The CDR3 sequence is 11 residues long. Germline CDR1 ENHRY, CDR2 SYGVKD. The CDR3 DNA sequence: TGTGCCACGAGAGGGCAGAACGAGCAGTACTTC. Protein: CATRGQNEQYF.

The chain recombines TRBV28 with TRBJ2-4; D ambiguous. The CDR3 loop spans 13 amino acids. The V end lost 6 bases, the J end lost 4 bases, and 10 bases lay between the germline ends. Germline V gene data show CDR1 as MDHEN and CDR2 as SYDVKM. In DNA form, the CDR3 reads TGTGCCAGCAGGGCGCAGGATAAAAACATTCAGTACTTC. This codes for CASRAQDKNIQYF.

The chain employs TRBV7-6 and TRBJ2-5; TRBD2 might be the D (5 bases). Germline loops: CDR1 SGHVS, CDR2 FNYEAQ. The CDR3 contains 13 residues. Trimming took 8 bases from V and 1 from J, leaving 11 bases between them. Here the CDR3 reads CASGLSPQETQYF. The CDR3 region has the DNA TGTGCCAGCGGACTTTCTCCCCAAGAGACCCAGTACTTC.

This clone was seen just once. The chain is built from TRBV9 and TRBJ1-2, with a possible D match to TRBD1 (5 bases). V lost 3 bases and J 4 bases, leaving 13 bases between the germline ends. The CDR3 sequence is 14 residues long. Germline CDR1 and CDR2: SGDLS and YYNGEE. The CDR3 DNA reads TGTGCCAGCAGCGCGACCCGGGGGGGCTATGGCTACACCTTC. Translated, it gives CASSATRGGYGYTF.

The chain links TRBV5-1 to TRBJ1-6; D unclear. The CDR3 has 14 amino acids. Germline assignment: CDR1 SGHRS and CDR2 YFSETQ. Deletions cut 1 base from V and 4 bases from J, with 6 bases between. CDR3 residues: CASSLRGYNSPLHF. As DNA, the CDR3 is TGCGCCAGCAGCTTGAGAGGGTATAATTCACCCCTCCACTTT. Together with reference TRBV5-1 and TRBJ1-6, the CDR3 gives the full variable domain: KAGVTQTPRYLIKTRGQQVTLSCSPISGHRSVSWYQQTPGQGLQFLFEYFSETQRNKGNFPGRFSGRQFSNSRSEMNVSTLELGDSALYLCASSLRGYNSPLHFGNGTRLTVT.

The chain links TRBV3-1 (or the pseudogene TRBV3-2) to TRBJ1-1; 8 nucleotides line up with TRBD1. This CDR3 is built from 15 residues. V lost 4 bases and J lost 4; bases outside the gene matches: 8. The germline V gene encodes CDR1 LGHDT and CDR2 YNNKEL (reference sequence). CDR3 sequence (DNA): TGTGCCAGCAGCCGCTCCAGGGGGCTCGGCACTGAAGCTTTCTTT. It specifies CASSRSRGLGTEAFF.

The chain uses TRBV19 and TRBJ2-6; 9 bases map to TRBD1. Germline V gene data show CDR1 as LNHDA and CDR2 as SQIVND (reference sequence). CDR3 length: 16 amino acids. J was trimmed by 2 bases and V by 10 bases; bases with no gene match: 9. Here the CDR3 reads CATLGQGETGANVLTF. The CDR3 nucleotides read TGTGCCACCTTGGGACAGGGAGAAACTGGGGCCAACGTCCTGACTTTC.

In DNA, the CDR3 is TGTGCCAGCAGCCGGGACATGGCTGAAAAACTGTTTTTT. This encodes CASSRDMAEKLFF. The chain employs TRBV7-2 and TRBJ1-4, with D maybe TRBD1 (6 bases). The germline CDR1 and CDR2 sequences are SGHTA and FQGNSA. Trimming shortened V by 5 bases and J by 7 bases, and 11 bases separated the two germline ends. This CDR3 has 13 residues.